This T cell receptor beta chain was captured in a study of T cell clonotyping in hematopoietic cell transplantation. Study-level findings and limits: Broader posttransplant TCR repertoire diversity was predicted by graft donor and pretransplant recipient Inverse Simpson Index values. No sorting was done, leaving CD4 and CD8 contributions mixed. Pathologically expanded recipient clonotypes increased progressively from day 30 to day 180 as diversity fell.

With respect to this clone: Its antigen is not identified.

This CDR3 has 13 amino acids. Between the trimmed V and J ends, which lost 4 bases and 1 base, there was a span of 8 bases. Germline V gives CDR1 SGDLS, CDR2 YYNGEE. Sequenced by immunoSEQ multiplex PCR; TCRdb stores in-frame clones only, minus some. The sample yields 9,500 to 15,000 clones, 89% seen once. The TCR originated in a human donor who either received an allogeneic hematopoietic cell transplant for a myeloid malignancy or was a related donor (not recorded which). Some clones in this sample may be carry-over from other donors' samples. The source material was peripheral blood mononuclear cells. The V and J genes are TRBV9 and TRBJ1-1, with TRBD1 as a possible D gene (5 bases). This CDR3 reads CASSSQENTEAFF. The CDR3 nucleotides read TGTGCCAGCAGCTCACAGGAGAACACTGAAGCTTTCTTT.